This TCR beta chain appears in the sequencing data of a study of post-analysis software for immune sequencing data. Study-level background: Disease trajectories encompassed relapsing-remitting, secondary progressive and progressive-relapsing multiple sclerosis. Whole-study results and caveats: Controls significantly exceeded multiple sclerosis patients in normalized Chao1 diversity. Patients had higher frequencies than controls of about five TRBV segments, including TRBV5-6, TRBV5-1 and TRBV20-1.

Sequencing libraries made from TCR beta cDNA carried unique molecular identifiers. Input amounts of about 0.85 to 11 million T cells were used. These gave 500,000 or so cDNA molecules, so each molecule approximated one T cell. TCRdb re-analysed the PCR reads in MiXCR, keeping a single row per CDR3 protein. This sample has 150,000 to 200,000 distinct CDR3 sequences, with roughly 31% found just once. This clonotype appeared many times. What it binds is not known. Looked up from germline, CDR1 is ENHRY and CDR2 is SYGVKD. The CDR3 totals 14 residues. With 11 bases clipped from V and 1 base from J, the junction kept 9 bases outside the gene matches.

The TCR comes from a girl between 5 and 17 years old with multiple sclerosis. The V gene is TRBV10-3, the J gene TRBJ2-3, with 7 bases that match TRBD1. Material: blood. The CDR3 DNA sequence: TGTGCCTCCAAAGTCGGGACAGGCACAGATACGCAGTATTTT. Its translation is CASKVGTGTDTQYF.